Listed below are T cell receptor beta chains from one sample, sequenced in a study of beta chain features in type 1 diabetes. TCRdb's copy holds only in-frame clones and misses some; the assay was immunoSEQ multiplex PCR. The sample has 640,000 or so clones; roughly an eighth are singletons. Sequenced input: naive CD4+ T cells from blood. The origin of the receptors is a man between 18 and 35 years old with type 1 diabetes. CDR3s include the opening cysteine and the closing phenylalanine or tryptophan. The order of the fields is clone size, V gene, J gene, D gene, CDR3 DNA, CDR3 protein. A D gene is named only where the DNA matches it firmly. Rows may omit the clone size; those that give it use once, few, many or a size class.

size: -; V: TRBV29-1; J: TRBJ1-2; D: -; DNA: TGCAGCGCAGACAGCGAGGTGTATGGCTACACCTTC; CDR3: CSADSEVYGYTF
size: -; V: TRBV7-2; J: TRBJ2-5; D: TRBD2; DNA: TGTGCCAGCAGCTCAATAGCGGGAATAGAGACCCAGTACTTC; CDR3: CASSSIAGIETQYF
size: few; V: TRBV4-1; J: TRBJ2-7; D: TRBD2; DNA: TGCGCCAGCAGCCCTCAAGGATTCCGGGGACTAGCGGGAGGACAGTACTTC; CDR3: CASSPQGFRGLAGGQYF
size: -; V: TRBV7-2; J: TRBJ2-7; D: -; DNA: TGTGCCAGCAGCCCGGCCGGGACTGACTACTACGAGCAGTACTTC; CDR3: CASSPAGTDYYEQYF
size: few; V: TRBV19; J: TRBJ2-1; D: -; DNA: TGTGCCAGTAACGGGAGAAACAATGAGCAGTTCTTC; CDR3: CASNGRNNEQFF
size: -; V: TRBV7-3; J: TRBJ2-2; D: -; DNA: TGTGCCAGCAGCTTAACTGCGCCCACCGGGGAGCTGTTTTTT; CDR3: CASSLTAPTGELFF
size: -; V: TRBV5-6; J: TRBJ1-1; D: TRBD1; DNA: TGTGCCAGCAGCTTGGGGACAGGGGGCTCTGAAGCTTTCTTT; CDR3: CASSLGTGGSEAFF
size: few; V: TRBV18; J: TRBJ2-5; D: -; DNA: TGTGCCAGCTCACCACTCGCCCAAGAGACCCAGTACTTC; CDR3: CASSPLAQETQYF
size: -; V: TRBV2; J: TRBJ2-7; D: -; DNA: TGTGCCAGCAGTGAGTTATGGACAGCTACCTACGAGCAGTACTTC; CDR3: CASSELWTATYEQYF
size: few; V: TRBV7-3; J: TRBJ1-6; D: -; DNA: TGTGCCAGCAAGGAAGCGGCTCATAATTCACCCCTCCACTTT; CDR3: CASKEAAHNSPLHF
size: -; V: TRBV7-9; J: TRBJ1-4; D: -; DNA: TGTGCCAGCAGCTTAGGGATTGCAACTAATGAAAAACTGTTTTTT; CDR3: CASSLGIATNEKLFF
size: -; V: TRBV5-6; J: TRBJ2-7; D: TRBD2; DNA: TGTGCCAGCAGCGGTACTAGCGGGAGCTGGGAGCAGTACTTC; CDR3: CASSGTSGSWEQYF
size: -; V: TRBV6-6; J: TRBJ2-1; D: -; DNA: TGTGCCAGCGCCTCCCAGAGCGATGAGCAGTTCTTC; CDR3: CASASQSDEQFF
size: -; V: TRBV7-6; J: TRBJ1-2; D: -; DNA: TGTGCCAGCAGCGCCCAAACGGGGCTGGCTAACTATGGCTACACCTTC; CDR3: CASSAQTGLANYGYTF
size: -; V: TRBV11-2; J: TRBJ1-2; D: -; DNA: TGTGCCAGCAGCTTAGTCGCGTACGTCGGTATGGGGTATGGCTACACCTTC; CDR3: CASSLVAYVGMGYGYTF
size: few; V: TRBV19; J: TRBJ2-1; D: TRBD1; DNA: TGTGCCAGTAAGGGGGCCGTTACCTTCGAGCAGTTCTTC; CDR3: CASKGAVTFEQFF